Shown below are 8 T cell receptor beta chains from a single sample sequenced in a study of spatial heterogeneity in lung cancer. Study-wide results and caveats: Tumoral mutation counts were tracked by counts of expanded intratumoral alpha and beta TCRs.

Using its own MiXCR run on the 5' RACE reads, TCRdb lists one record per CDR3 protein. The table has 650 to 1,000 distinct CDR3 sequences, about 15% seen once. Their recognized antigens are unknown. The sample's time point: sample taken at primary tumor resection. This specimen consisted of lung tumor tissue, obtained at surgery. The receptors originated from a male donor with early-stage non-small cell lung cancer.

By share, this clonotype ranks as large. V is TRBV4-2 and J is TRBJ2-5; D perhaps matches TRBD2 (5 bases). The CDR3 contains 14 residues. Germline CDR1 is LGHNA and CDR2 is YNFKEQ. Trimming took 4 bases from V and 5 from J, leaving 14 bases between them. CDR3 nucleotide sequence: TGTGCCAGCAGCCTCTCCGGGGTGGGGGAGACCCAGTACTTC. Translated: CASSLSGVGETQYF.

Within the sample, this clonotype is large. This sequence joins TRBV7-3 and TRBJ2-2, with a weak D call TRBD1 (6 bases). The V gene lost 1 base and the J gene lost 3 bases, with 12 bases spanning the gap. The length of the CDR3 is 16 residues. CDR1 is SGHTA, CDR2 FQGTGA, per germline. CDR3 DNA: TGTGCCAGCAGCTTAAATATGGGGGCGGACACCGGGGAGCTGTTTTTT. Translating gives CASSLNMGADTGELFF.

By share, this clonotype ranks as medium-sized. This chain connects TRBV20-1 to TRBJ2-3; 7 bases fit TRBD2. This CDR3 is built from 15 residues. CDR1 and CDR2 from the germline V gene are DFQATT and SNEGSKA (reference sequence). V trimming: 6 bases; J trimming: 2 bases; junction bases outside the gene matches: 11. The CDR3 bases are TGCAGTGCCCCACGCTTCCGGGAGGACACAGATACGCAGTATTTT. Protein sequence: CSAPRFREDTDTQYF.

A few counts support this clonotype. The rearrangement joins TRBV20-1 to TRBJ2-7; 9 positions match TRBD2. V gave up 3 bases and J gave up 0 bases; unmatched junction bases: 12. Per germline, CDR1 DFQATT and CDR2 SNEGSKA (reference sequence). The CDR3 totals 17 residues. This chain's CDR3 is CSASTVSGSRTSYEQYF. CDR3 nucleotide sequence: TGCAGTGCTAGCACAGTTAGCGGGAGCCGGACCTCCTACGAGCAGTACTTC.

The chain links TRBV12-3 or TRBV12-4 to TRBJ2-2; perhaps TRBD1 as D (6 bases). The CDR3 contains 16 residues. Trimming left V 6 bases short and J 1 base short, with 15 bases between. CDR3 in DNA: TGTGCCAGCAGGTACCGGGGACATGAGAACACCGGGGAGCTGTTTTTT. Protein product: CASRYRGHENTGELFF.

This clonotype ranks as large. This chain uses TRBV29-1 with TRBJ1-4; D unclear. CDR3 length: 13 amino acids. Per the germline V gene, CDR1 is SQVTM and CDR2 is ANQGSEA. V was clipped by 2 bases and J by 0 bases, with 4 bases between them. The CDR3 reads CSVELTTNEKLFF. Here the CDR3 DNA reads TGCAGCGTTGAATTAACAACTAATGAAAAACTGTTTTTT.

This clonotype was found a few times. The chain carries TRBV7-2 and TRBJ2-7; 7 bases fit TRBD1. Per the germline V gene, CDR1 is SGHTA and CDR2 is FQGNSA. Trimming at V came to 4 bases and at J to 3 bases, leaving 3 bases not matched to a gene. The CDR3 runs to 13 residues. The CDR3 here is CASSSRDSYEQYF. The CDR3 nucleotides are TGTGCCAGCAGCTCCAGGGACAGCTACGAGCAGTACTTC.

This clonotype is labeled as large (0.1 to 1%). V gene TRBV20-1 combines with J gene TRBJ1-5, with D perhaps matching TRBD1 (6 bases). Germline V CDR1 and CDR2: DFQATT, SNEGSKA (reference sequence). The ends were cut back, 6 bases at V and 0 bases at J, with 21 bases in the middle. The length of the CDR3 is 17 residues. The CDR3 DNA sequence: TGCAGTGCCATAACCGTAACAGGGATTTATAGCAATCAGCCCCAGCATTTT. This gives the protein CSAITVTGIYSNQPQHF.